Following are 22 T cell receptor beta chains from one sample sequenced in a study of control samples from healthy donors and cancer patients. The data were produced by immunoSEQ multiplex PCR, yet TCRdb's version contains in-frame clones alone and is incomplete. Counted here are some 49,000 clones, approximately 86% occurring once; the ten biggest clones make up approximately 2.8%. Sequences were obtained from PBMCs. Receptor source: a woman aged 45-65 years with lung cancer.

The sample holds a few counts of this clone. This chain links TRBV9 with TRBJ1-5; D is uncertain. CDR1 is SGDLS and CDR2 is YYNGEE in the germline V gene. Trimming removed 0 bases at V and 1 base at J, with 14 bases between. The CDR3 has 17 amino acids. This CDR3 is CASSVGEGDLSNQPQHF. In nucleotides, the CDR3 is TGTGCCAGCAGCGTAGGAGAGGGAGACTTGAGCAATCAGCCCCAGCATTTT. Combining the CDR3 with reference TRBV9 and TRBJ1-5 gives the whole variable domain DSGVTQTPKHLITATGQRVTLRCSPRSGDLSVYWYQQSLDQGLQFLIQYYNGEERAKGNILERFSAQQFPDLHSELNLSSLELGDSALYFCASSVGEGDLSNQPQHFGDGTRLSIL.

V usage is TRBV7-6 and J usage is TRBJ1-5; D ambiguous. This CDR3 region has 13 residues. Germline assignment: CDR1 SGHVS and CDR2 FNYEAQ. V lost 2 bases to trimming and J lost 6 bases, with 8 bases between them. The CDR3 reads CASSLMFGQPQHF. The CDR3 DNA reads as TGTGCCAGCAGCTTAATGTTCGGTCAGCCCCAGCATTTT.

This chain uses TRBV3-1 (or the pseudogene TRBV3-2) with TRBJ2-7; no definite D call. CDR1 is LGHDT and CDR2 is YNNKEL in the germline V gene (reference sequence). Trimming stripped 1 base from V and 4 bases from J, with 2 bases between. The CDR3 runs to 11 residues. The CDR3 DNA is TGTGCCAGCAGCCAAGTTTACGAGCAGTACTTC. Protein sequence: CASSQVYEQYF.

The CDR3 DNA reads TGTGCCAGCAGCCGCGCCGACCCCCACGTTTCGGGGGAAGCTTTCTTT. Translating it yields CASSRADPHVSGEAFF. V and J are TRBV7-9 and TRBJ1-1; D remains ambiguous. The V gene's germline CDR1 is SEHNR and CDR2 FQNEAQ (reference sequence). The V end lost 5 bases, the J end lost 8 bases, and 24 bases lay between the germline ends. This CDR3 region has 16 residues. The variable domain in full, completed from reference TRBV7-9 and TRBJ1-1, reads DTGVSQNPRHKITKRGQNVTFRCDPISEHNRLYWYRQTLGQGPEFLTYFQNEAQLEKSRLLSDRFSAERPKGSFSTLEIQRTEQGDSAMYLCASSRADPHVSGEAFFGQGTRLTVV.

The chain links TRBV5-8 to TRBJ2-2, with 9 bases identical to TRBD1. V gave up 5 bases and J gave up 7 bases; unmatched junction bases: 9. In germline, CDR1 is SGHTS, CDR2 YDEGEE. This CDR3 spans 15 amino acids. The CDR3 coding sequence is TGTGCCAGCAGTTCCAGGGGACAGGGTATCGGGGAGCTGTTTTTT. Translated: CASSSRGQGIGELFF. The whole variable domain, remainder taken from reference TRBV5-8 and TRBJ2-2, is EAGVTQSPTHLIKTRGQQATLRCSPISGHTSVYWYQQALGLGLQFLLWYDEGEERNRGNFPPRFSGRQFPNYSSELNVNALELEDSALYLCASSSRGQGIGELFFGEGSRLTVL.

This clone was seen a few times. CDR3 residues: CASSRGTGDTGYTF. CDR3 nucleotide sequence: TGTGCCAGCAGTCGTGGGACAGGGGATACTGGCTACACCTTC. The gene calls are TRBV27 and TRBJ1-2, with 10 bases matching TRBD1. The CDR3 has 14 residues. Germline-derived CDR1 and CDR2 are MNHEY and SMNVEV (reference sequence). J lost 7 bases, V lost 5 bases, and 7 bases had no gene match.

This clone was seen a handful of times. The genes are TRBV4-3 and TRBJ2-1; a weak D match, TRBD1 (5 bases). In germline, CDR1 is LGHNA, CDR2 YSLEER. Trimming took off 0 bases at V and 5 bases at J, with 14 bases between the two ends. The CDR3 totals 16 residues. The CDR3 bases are TGCGCCAGCAGCCAAGATAAAGGGGCGTTAAACAATGAGCAGTTCTTC. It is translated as CASSQDKGALNNEQFF.

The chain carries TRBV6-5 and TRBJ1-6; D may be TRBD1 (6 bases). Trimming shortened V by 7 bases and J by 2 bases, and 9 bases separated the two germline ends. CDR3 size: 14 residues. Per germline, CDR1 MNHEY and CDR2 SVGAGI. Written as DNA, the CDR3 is TGTGCCAGCACCCGGGACACCTATAATTCACCCCTCCACTTT. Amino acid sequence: CASTRDTYNSPLHF.

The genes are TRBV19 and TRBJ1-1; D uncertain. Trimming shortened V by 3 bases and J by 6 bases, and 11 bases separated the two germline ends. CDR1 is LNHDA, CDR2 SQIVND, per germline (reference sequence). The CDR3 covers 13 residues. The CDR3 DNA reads TGTGCCAGTAGTATCGGGTTCCAGGCTGAAGCTTTCTTT. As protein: CASSIGFQAEAFF.

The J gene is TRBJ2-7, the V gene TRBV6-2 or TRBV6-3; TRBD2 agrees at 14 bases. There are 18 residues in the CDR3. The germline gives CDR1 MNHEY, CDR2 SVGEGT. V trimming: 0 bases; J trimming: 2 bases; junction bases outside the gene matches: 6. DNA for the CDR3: TGTGCCAGCAGTTACTCGACTAGCGGGGGGGTCCCCGCCTACGAGCAGTACTTC. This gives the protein CASSYSTSGGVPAYEQYF.

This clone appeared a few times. DNA of the CDR3: TGTGCCAGCAGCTTAACGGCTAGCAATGAGCAGTTCTTC. Translation gives CASSLTASNEQFF. The chain carries TRBV7-3 and TRBJ2-1; D is unclear. The V gene lost 0 bases and the J gene lost 6 bases, with 6 bases spanning the gap. This CDR3 spans 13 amino acids. Per the germline V gene, CDR1 is SGHTA and CDR2 is FQGTGA.

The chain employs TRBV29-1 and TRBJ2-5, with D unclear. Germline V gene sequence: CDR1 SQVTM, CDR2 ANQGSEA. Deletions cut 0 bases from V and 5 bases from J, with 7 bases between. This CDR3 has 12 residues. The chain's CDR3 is CSVEDRAETQYF. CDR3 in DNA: TGCAGCGTTGAAGATCGGGCCGAGACCCAGTACTTC.

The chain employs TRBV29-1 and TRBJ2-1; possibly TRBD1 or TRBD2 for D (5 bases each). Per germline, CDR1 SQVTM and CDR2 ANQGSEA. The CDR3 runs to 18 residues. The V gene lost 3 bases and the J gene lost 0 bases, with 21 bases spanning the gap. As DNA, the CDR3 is TGCAGCGTTGAGACAGTCACGAGGGCGTTTAGCTCCTACAATGAGCAGTTCTTC. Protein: CSVETVTRAFSSYNEQFF.

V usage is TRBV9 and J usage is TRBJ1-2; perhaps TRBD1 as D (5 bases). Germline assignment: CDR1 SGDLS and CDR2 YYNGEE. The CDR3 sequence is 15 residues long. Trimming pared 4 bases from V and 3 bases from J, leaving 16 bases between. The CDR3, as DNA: TGTGCCAGCAGCATCCAGGGAGCTAGTGACTATGGCTACACCTTC. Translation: CASSIQGASDYGYTF.

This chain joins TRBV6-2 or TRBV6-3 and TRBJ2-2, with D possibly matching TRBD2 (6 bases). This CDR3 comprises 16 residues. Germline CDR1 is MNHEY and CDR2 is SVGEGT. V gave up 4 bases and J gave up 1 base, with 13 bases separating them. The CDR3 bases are TGTGCCAGCAGTTCCCAGTGGGGAGGGAACACCGGGGAGCTGTTTTTT. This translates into CASSSQWGGNTGELFF.

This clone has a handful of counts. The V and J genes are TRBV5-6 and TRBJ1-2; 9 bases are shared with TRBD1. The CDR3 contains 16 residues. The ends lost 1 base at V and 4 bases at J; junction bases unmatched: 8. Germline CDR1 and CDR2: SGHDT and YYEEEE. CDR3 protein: CASSLKQGAMVYGYTF. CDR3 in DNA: TGTGCCAGCAGCTTGAAACAGGGGGCTATGGTCTATGGCTACACCTTC.

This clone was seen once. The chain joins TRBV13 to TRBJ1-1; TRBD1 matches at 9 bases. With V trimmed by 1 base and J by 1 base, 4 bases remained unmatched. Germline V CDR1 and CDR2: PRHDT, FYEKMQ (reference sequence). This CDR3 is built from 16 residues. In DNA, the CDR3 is TGTGCCAGCAGCTTAGCAGTGGGACAGGGGAACACTGAAGCTTTCTTT. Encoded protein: CASSLAVGQGNTEAFF.

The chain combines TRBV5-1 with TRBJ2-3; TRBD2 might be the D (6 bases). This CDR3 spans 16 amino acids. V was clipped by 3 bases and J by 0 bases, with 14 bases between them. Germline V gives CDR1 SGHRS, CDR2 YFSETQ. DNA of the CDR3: TGCGCCAGCAGCTCGGGACTCAGCGGGAGCACAGATACGCAGTATTTT. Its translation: CASSSGLSGSTDTQYF.

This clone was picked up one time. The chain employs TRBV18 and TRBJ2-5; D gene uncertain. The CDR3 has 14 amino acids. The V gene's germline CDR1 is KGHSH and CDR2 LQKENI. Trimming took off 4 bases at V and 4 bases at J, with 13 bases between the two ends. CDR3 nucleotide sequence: TGTGCCAGCTCACGCGATGTAGCTCGAGAGACCCAGTACTTC. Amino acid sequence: CASSRDVARETQYF.

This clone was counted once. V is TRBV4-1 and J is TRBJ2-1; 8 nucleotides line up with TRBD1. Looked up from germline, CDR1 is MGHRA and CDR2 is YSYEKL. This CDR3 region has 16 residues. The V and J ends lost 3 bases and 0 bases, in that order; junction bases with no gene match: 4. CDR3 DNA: TGCGCCAGCAGCCATAGGACAGGGAGCTCCTACAATGAGCAGTTCTTC. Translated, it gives CASSHRTGSSYNEQFF.

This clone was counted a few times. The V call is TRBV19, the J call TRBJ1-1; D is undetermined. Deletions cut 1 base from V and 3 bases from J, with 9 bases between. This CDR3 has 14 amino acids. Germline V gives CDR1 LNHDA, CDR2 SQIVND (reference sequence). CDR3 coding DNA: TGTGCCAGTAGTATAGTCCTATTGGACACTGAAGCTTTCTTT. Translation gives CASSIVLLDTEAFF.

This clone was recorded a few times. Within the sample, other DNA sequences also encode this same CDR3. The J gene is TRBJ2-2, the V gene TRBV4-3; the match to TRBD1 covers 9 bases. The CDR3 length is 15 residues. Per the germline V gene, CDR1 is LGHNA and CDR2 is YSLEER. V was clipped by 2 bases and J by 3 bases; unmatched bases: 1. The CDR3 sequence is CASSQRDRDTGELFF. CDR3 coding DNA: TGCGCCAGCAGCCAACGGGACAGGGACACCGGGGAGCTGTTTTTT.